This T cell receptor beta chain was recovered during a study of shared clonotypes between healthy human individuals. Study observations and caveats: Sharing of clonotypes among donors was expected to vary with sequencing depth.

Sequenced by immunoSEQ multiplex PCR; TCRdb stores in-frame clones only, minus some. Among over a million clones listed, 75% to 85% were seen once. In its sample, this clone was seen many times. Its antigen is as yet unknown. The clonotype originates from a man aged 18 to 29 in good health. Some clones in this sample may be carry-over from other donors' samples. The sample taken for sequencing was memory CD4+ T cells from PBMCs. Subset: CD45RA-negative fraction.

CDR3 region: CASSQGQSSYEQYF. CDR3 bases: TGCGCCAGCAGCCAAGGGCAGAGCTCCTACGAGCAGTACTTC. V gene TRBV4-1 combines with J gene TRBJ2-7, with unresolved D. Deletions cut 1 base from V and 0 bases from J, with 7 bases between. The germline gives CDR1 MGHRA, CDR2 YSYEKL. This CDR3 has 14 residues.